The TCR beta chain under discussion was sequenced for a study of identical twins. TCRdb fed the 5' RACE reads into MiXCR, producing one record per CDR3 protein. The sample has 1.5 million to 2 million distinct CDR3 sequences, roughly a third seen once. Healthy Caucasian donors formed the entire cohort. Germline lookup yields CDR1 GTSNPN and CDR2 SVGIG (reference sequence). CDR3 length: 13 residues. Study results and caveats: The study reached conclusions through statistical analysis that was cross-sectional, not following the same donors. Sequences that were out-of-frame, alpha and twin-shared displayed an excess of low generation probability.

Points on this clonotype: Its cognate antigen is unknown.

Sequenced sample: cord blood. The J gene is TRBJ2-1, the V gene TRBV30; D uncertain. TRBJ2-7 explains the end of the DNA better; the J call may be wrong. This TCR came from a newborn girl in good health. The CDR3 reads CAWGPSSESEQYF. CDR3 coding DNA: TGTGCCTGGGGCCCCTCGAGCGAATCCGAGCAGTACTTC.